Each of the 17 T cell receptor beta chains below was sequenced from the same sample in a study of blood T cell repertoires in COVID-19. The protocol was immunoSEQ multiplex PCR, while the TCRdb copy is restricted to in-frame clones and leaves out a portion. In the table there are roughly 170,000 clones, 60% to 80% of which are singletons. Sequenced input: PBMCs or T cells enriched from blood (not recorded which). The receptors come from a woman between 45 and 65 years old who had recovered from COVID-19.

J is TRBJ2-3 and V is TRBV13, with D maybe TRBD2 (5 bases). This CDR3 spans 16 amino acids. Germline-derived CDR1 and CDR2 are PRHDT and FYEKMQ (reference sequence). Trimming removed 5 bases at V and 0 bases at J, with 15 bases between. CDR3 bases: TGTGCCAGCAGCCCTCCCCGGGATTCGAGCACAGATACGCAGTATTTT. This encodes CASSPPRDSSTDTQYF. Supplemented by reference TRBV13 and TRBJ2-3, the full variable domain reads AAGVIQSPRHLIKEKRETATLKCYPIPRHDTVYWYQQGPGQDPQFLISFYEKMQSDKGSIPDRFSAQQFSDYHSELNMSSLELGDSALYFCASSPPRDSSTDTQYFGPGTRLTVL.

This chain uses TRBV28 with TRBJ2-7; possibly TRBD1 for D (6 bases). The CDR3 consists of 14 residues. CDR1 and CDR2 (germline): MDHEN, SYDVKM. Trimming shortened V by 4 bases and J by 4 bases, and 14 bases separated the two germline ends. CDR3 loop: CASSWDNRHYEQYF. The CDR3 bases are TGTGCCAGCAGTTGGGACAACAGGCATTACGAGCAGTACTTC.

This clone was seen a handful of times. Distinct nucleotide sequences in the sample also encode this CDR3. The CDR3 loop is CASRTVNTEAFF. The CDR3, as DNA: TGTGCCAGCAGGACAGTGAACACTGAAGCTTTCTTT. The J gene is TRBJ1-1, the V gene TRBV6-5; TRBD1 is a possible D gene (5 bases). Deletions cut 6 bases from V and 0 bases from J, with 5 bases between. Germline V gene sequence: CDR1 MNHEY, CDR2 SVGAGI. The CDR3 spans 12 residues.

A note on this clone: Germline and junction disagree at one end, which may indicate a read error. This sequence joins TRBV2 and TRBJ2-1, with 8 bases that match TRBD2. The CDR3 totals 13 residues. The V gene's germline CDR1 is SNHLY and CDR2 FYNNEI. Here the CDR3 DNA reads TGTGCCAGCAGCCTAGAGAGCCCAGCGGGGGTCCTCTTC. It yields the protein CASSLESPAGVLF.

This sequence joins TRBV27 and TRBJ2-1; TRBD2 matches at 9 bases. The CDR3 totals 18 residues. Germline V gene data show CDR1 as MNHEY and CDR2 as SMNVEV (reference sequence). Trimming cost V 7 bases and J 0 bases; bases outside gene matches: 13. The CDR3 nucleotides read TGTGCCAGCAAGAGACCGGGACTAGCTGCGAGCTCCTACAATGAGCAGTTCTTC. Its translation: CASKRPGLAASSYNEQFF.

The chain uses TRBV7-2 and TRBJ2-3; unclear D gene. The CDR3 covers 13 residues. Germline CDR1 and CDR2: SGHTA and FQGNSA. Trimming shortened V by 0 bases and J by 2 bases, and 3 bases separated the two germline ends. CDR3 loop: CASSLAYTDTQYF. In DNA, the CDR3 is TGTGCCAGCAGCTTAGCGTACACAGATACGCAGTATTTT.

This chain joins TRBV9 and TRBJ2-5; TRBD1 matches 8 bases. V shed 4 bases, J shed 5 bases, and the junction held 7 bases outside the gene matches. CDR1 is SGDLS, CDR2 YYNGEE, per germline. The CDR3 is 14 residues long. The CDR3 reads CASSPRQGLETQYF. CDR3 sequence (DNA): TGTGCCAGCAGCCCCAGACAGGGGCTGGAGACCCAGTACTTC.

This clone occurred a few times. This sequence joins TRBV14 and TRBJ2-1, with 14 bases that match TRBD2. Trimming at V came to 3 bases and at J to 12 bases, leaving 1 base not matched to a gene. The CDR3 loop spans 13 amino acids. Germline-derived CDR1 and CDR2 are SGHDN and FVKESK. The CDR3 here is CASSQGLAGAQFF. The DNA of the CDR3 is TGTGCCAGCAGCCAGGGACTAGCGGGAGCGCAGTTCTTC. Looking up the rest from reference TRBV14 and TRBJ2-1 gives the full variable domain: EAGVTQFPSHSVIEKGQTVTLRCDPISGHDNLYWYRRVMGKEIKFLLHFVKESKQDESGMPNNRFLAERTGGTYSTLKVQPAELEDSGVYFCASSQGLAGAQFFGPGTRLTVL.

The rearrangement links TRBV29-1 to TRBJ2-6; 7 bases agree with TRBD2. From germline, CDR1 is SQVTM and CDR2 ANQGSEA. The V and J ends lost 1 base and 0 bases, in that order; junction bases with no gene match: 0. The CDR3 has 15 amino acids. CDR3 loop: CSVEGGGSGANVLTF. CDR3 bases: TGCAGCGTTGAAGGGGGGGGCTCTGGGGCCAACGTCCTGACTTTC.

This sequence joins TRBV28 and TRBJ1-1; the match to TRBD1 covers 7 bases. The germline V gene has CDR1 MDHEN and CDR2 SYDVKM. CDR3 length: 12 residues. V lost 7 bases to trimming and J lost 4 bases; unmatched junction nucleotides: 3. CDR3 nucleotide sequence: TGTGCCAGCACGGGACAGACCACTGAAGCTTTCTTT. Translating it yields CASTGQTTEAFF.

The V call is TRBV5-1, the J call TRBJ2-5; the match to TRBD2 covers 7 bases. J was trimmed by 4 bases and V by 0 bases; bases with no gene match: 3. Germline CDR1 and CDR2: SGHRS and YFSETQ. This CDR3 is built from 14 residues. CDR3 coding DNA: TGCGCCAGCAGCTTGGCGGGAGGTGGAGAGACCCAGTACTTC. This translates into CASSLAGGGETQYF. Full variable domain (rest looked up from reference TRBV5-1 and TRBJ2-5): KAGVTQTPRYLIKTRGQQVTLSCSPISGHRSVSWYQQTPGQGLQFLFEYFSETQRNKGNFPGRFSGRQFSNSRSEMNVSTLELGDSALYLCASSLAGGGETQYFGPGTRLLVL.

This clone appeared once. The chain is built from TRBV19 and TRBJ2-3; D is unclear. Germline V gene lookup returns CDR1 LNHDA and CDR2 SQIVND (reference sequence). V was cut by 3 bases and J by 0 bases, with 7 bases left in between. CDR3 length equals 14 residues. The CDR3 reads CASSIRTSTDTQYF. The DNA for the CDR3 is TGTGCCAGTAGTATTCGCACTAGCACAGATACGCAGTATTTT. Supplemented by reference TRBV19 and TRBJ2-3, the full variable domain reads DGGITQSPKYLFRKEGQNVTLSCEQNLNHDAMYWYRQDPGQGLRLIYYSQIVNDFQKGDIAEGYSVSREKKESFPLTVTSAQKNPTAFYLCASSIRTSTDTQYFGPGTRLTVL.

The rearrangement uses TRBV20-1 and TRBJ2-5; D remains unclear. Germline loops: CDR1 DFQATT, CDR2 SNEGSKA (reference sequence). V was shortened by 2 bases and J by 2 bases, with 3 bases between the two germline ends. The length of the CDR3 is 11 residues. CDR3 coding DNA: TGCAGTGCTAGACAGCAAGAGACCCAGTACTTC. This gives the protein CSARQQETQYF.

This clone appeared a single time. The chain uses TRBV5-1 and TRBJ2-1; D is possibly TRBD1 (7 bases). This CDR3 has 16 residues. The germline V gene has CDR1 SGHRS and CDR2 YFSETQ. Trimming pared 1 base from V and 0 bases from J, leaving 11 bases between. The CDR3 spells CASSLWGDSSYNEQFF. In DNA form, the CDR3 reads TGCGCCAGCAGCTTGTGGGGGGACAGCTCCTACAATGAGCAGTTCTTC.

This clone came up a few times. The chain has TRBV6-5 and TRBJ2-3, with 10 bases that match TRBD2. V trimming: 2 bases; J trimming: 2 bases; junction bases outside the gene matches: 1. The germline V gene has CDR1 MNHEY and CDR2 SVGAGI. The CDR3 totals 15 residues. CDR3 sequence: CASSYSGRATDTQYF. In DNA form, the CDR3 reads TGTGCCAGCAGTTACAGCGGGAGGGCCACAGATACGCAGTATTTT.

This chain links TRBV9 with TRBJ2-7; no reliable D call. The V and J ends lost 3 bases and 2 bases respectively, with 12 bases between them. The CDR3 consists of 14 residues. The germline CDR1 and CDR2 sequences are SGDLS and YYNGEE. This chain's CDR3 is CASSGEPHPYEQYF. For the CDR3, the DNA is TGTGCCAGCAGCGGAGAGCCCCATCCCTACGAGCAGTACTTC.

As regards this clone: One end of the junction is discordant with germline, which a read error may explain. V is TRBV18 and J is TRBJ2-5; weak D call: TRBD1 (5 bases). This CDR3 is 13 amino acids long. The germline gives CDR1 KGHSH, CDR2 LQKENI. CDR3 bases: TGTGCCAGCTCACCAGGACACCAAGAGCCCCAGTACTTC. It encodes CASSPGHQEPQYF.